These 13 T cell receptor beta chains were all obtained from the same sample, sequenced in a study of sequential checkpoint blockade in melanoma. Noted treatment: randomized to nivolumab then ipilimumab (arm A) or the reverse (arm B). The method was immunoSEQ multiplex PCR; TCRdb's version includes in-frame clones alone and lacks a portion of them. Among 20,000 or so clones listed, about 80% were seen once. The input for sequencing was CD8+ T cells sorted from blood (inferred from file names), taken from a patient given nivolumab and ipilimumab in sequence. These receptors all come from a human donor with melanoma.

The CDR3 DNA follows: TGCGCCAGCAGCTCGACTAGCGGGGCGGGCAATGAGCAGTTCTTC. The encoded protein is CASSSTSGAGNEQFF. The rearrangement links TRBV5-1 to TRBJ2-1, with 11 bases fitting TRBD2. The CDR3 runs to 15 residues. The germline CDR1 and CDR2 sequences are SGHRS and YFSETQ. Trimming cost V 3 bases and J 6 bases; bases outside gene matches: 5. Filled out from reference TRBV5-1 and TRBJ2-1, the complete variable domain reads KAGVTQTPRYLIKTRGQQVTLSCSPISGHRSVSWYQQTPGQGLQFLFEYFSETQRNKGNFPGRFSGRQFSNSRSEMNVSTLELGDSALYLCASSSTSGAGNEQFFGPGTRLTVL.

J is TRBJ2-7 and V is TRBV25-1; tentatively, D is TRBD1 (6 bases). Trimming left V 2 bases short and J 8 bases short, with 16 bases between. Germline loops: CDR1 MGHDK, CDR2 SYGVNS. This CDR3 comprises 14 residues. Here the CDR3 DNA reads TGTGCCAGCAGTGAAGGAAGCACAGGGATTAAGCAGTACTTC. It yields the protein CASSEGSTGIKQYF.

This chain joins TRBV30 and TRBJ2-7; D possibly corresponds to TRBD2 (5 bases). V was pared by 2 bases and J by 4 bases, with 12 bases between. The CDR3 runs 13 residues. CDR1 and CDR2 (germline): GTSNPN, SVGIG (reference sequence). The CDR3 sequence is CAWSFPSGYEQYF. The CDR3 DNA reads TGTGCCTGGAGTTTCCCCTCGGGGTACGAGCAGTACTTC.

The chain combines TRBV5-1 with TRBJ2-7; D is perhaps TRBD1 (6 bases). The germline gives CDR1 SGHRS, CDR2 YFSETQ. The CDR3 spans 13 residues. V lost 7 bases, J lost 0 bases, and 11 bases lay in between. The CDR3 reads CASGDTDSYEQYF. The CDR3, as DNA: TGCGCCAGCGGGGACACGGACTCCTACGAGCAGTACTTC.

This clone has only one observation. The rearrangement links TRBV5-1 to TRBJ1-1; TRBD1 aligns across 7 bases. Trimming took 4 bases from V and 2 from J; bases not matched to a gene: 8. CDR3 size: 15 residues. Germline V gene lookup returns CDR1 SGHRS and CDR2 YFSETQ. CDR3 nucleotides: TGCGCCAGCAGCCGGAGACAGGGTTTTAACACTGAAGCTTTCTTT. The encoded protein is CASSRRQGFNTEAFF.

The chain couples TRBV2 to TRBJ1-3; no reliable D call. V lost 6 bases, J lost 8 bases, and 14 bases lay in between. The CDR3 has 13 residues. Germline V CDR1 and CDR2: SNHLY, FYNNEI. As DNA, the CDR3 is TGTGCCAGCAGAGGCGGCCGCGGAGACACCATATATTTT. This gives the protein CASRGGRGDTIYF.

As to this clone: Other DNA sequences within the sample encode an identical CDR3. The V and J genes are TRBV5-5 and TRBJ2-7; D ambiguous. The germline V and J ends were trimmed by 0 bases and 4 bases, with 5 bases remaining between them. The CDR3 runs 12 residues. Germline CDR1 is SGHKS and CDR2 is YYEKEE (reference sequence). The CDR3 sequence: CASSLDGYEQYF. DNA of the CDR3: TGTGCCAGCAGCTTGGACGGTTACGAGCAGTACTTC.

The V and J genes are TRBV19 and TRBJ1-1; no reliable D call. The V gene's germline CDR1 is LNHDA and CDR2 SQIVND (reference sequence). V was pared by 6 bases and J by 5 bases, with 16 bases between. The length of the CDR3 is 14 residues. In nucleotides, the CDR3 is TGTGCCAGTAGGCCGGAGCTCAGCGGGACTGAAGCTTTCTTT. Encoded protein: CASRPELSGTEAFF.

The chain joins TRBV19 to TRBJ2-7; D possibly corresponds to TRBD2 (6 bases). Germline-derived CDR1 and CDR2 are LNHDA and SQIVND (reference sequence). V was trimmed by 5 bases and J by 2 bases, leaving 19 bases between them. The CDR3 extends over 16 amino acids. The CDR3 DNA sequence: TGTGCCAGTAGTTCGAGGACGGACTACATACCCTACGAGCAGTACTTC. Protein: CASSSRTDYIPYEQYF.

The chain combines TRBV6-6 with TRBJ1-5; D might be TRBD1 (6 bases). The CDR3 is 15 residues long. Trimming pared 2 bases from V and 3 bases from J, leaving 11 bases between. Germline CDR1 reads MNHNY; CDR2 reads SVGAGI (reference sequence). CDR3 sequence: CASSYKQGFNQPQHF. CDR3 nucleotides: TGTGCCAGCAGTTACAAACAGGGTTTCAATCAGCCCCAGCATTTT.

The V gene is TRBV28, the J gene TRBJ2-7, with a weak D call TRBD1 (5 bases). In germline, CDR1 is MDHEN, CDR2 SYDVKM. The CDR3 extends over 12 amino acids. V lost 3 bases and J lost 4, with 7 bases in between. CDR3 loop: CASSFQGYEQYF. The CDR3 nucleotides read TGTGCCAGCAGTTTCCAGGGTTACGAGCAGTACTTC. The complete variable domain, with remaining parts taken from reference TRBV28 and TRBJ2-7, reads DVKVTQSSRYLVKRTGEKVFLECVQDMDHENMFWYRQDPGLGLRLIYFSYDVKMKEKGDIPEGYSVSREKKERFSLILESASTNQTSMYLCASSFQGYEQYFGPGTRLTVT.

The chain carries TRBV30 and TRBJ1-2, with 8 positions matching TRBD1. CDR1 is GTSNPN and CDR2 is SVGIG in the germline V gene (reference sequence). The CDR3 has 13 residues. V was clipped by 8 bases and J by 7 bases; unmatched bases: 12. The CDR3 is CATPGGVLGGYTF. In nucleotides, the CDR3 is TGTGCCACCCCAGGGGGCGTATTAGGTGGCTACACCTTC.

The CDR3 DNA reads as TGTGCCAGCAGCTTAGTGACAGGGGGGTCCTACGAGCAGTACTTC. Translating gives CASSLVTGGSYEQYF. The rearrangement uses TRBV11-1 and TRBJ2-7, with TRBD1 identical over 9 bases. With 1 base clipped from V and 1 base from J, the junction kept 2 bases outside the gene matches. The CDR3 totals 15 residues. Germline V gene data show CDR1 as SGHAT and CDR2 as FQDESV (reference sequence).